The clone carrying this T cell receptor (beta chain) is termed large (0.1 to 1%). The CDR3 is 15 residues long. With 2 bases removed from V and 11 bases from J, the gap between germline ends came to 21 bases. Germline lookup yields CDR1 SGHNT and CDR2 YENEEA. This record comes from a study of sequential checkpoint blockade in melanoma. Treatment indicated: randomized to nivolumab then ipilimumab (arm A) or the reverse (arm B). Assay: immunoSEQ multiplex PCR; the TCRdb copy retains only in-frame clones and omits some. Of just under 2,000 clones in the sample, about 26% are singletons; the top ten hold 10% to 15%.

The chain couples TRBV11-3 to TRBJ1-1, with D unclear. Sequenced here: tumor tissue (inferred from file names), sampled from a patient given nivolumab and ipilimumab in sequence. This clonotype was sampled from a human donor with melanoma. DNA of the CDR3: TGTGCCAGCAGCTTATGGTTCGACCGGGGAGCGACGGCTTTCTTT. Protein sequence: CASSLWFDRGATAFF.